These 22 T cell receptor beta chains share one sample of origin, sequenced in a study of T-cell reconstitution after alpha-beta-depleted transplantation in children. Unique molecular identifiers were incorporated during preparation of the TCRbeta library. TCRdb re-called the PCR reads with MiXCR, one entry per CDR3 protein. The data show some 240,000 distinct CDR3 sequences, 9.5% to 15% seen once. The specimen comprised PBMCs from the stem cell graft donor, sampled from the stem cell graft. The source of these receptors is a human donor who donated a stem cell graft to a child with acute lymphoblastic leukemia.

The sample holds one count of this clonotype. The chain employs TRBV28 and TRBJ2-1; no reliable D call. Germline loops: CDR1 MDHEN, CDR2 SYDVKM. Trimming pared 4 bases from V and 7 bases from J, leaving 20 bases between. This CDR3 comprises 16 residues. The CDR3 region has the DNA TGTGCCAGCAGTTCCCTGGACCTCACCCTTGGGAATGAGCAGTTCTTC. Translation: CASSSLDLTLGNEQFF.

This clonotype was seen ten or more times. DNA of the CDR3: TGTGCCATCGCCCCTAGGAGGGGGGGCACAGATACGCAGTATTTT. Translating gives CAIAPRRGGTDTQYF. This chain uses TRBV10-3 with TRBJ2-3; D is possibly TRBD1 or TRBD2 (6 bases each). The CDR3 is 15 amino acids. Trimming cost V 8 bases and J 1 base, with 16 bases left between them. Germline CDR1 is ENHRY and CDR2 is SYGVKD.

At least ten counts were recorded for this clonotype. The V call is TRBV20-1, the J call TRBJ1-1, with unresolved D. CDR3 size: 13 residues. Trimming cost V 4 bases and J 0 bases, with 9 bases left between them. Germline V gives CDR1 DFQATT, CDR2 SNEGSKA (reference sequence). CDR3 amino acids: CSAIGLMNTEAFF. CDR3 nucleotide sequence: TGCAGTGCTATTGGACTGATGAACACTGAAGCTTTCTTT.

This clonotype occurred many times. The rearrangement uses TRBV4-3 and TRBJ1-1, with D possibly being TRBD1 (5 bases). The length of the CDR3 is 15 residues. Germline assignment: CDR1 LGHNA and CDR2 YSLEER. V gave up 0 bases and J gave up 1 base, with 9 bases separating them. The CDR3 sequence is CASSQEGRANTEAFF. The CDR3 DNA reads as TGCGCCAGCAGCCAAGAGGGCAGGGCGAACACTGAAGCTTTCTTT.

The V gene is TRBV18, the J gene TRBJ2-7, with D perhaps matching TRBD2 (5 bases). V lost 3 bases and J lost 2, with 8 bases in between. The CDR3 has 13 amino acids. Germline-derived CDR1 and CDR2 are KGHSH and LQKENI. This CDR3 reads CASSPNGAYEQYF. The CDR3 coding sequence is TGTGCCAGCTCACCTAACGGGGCCTACGAGCAGTACTTC.

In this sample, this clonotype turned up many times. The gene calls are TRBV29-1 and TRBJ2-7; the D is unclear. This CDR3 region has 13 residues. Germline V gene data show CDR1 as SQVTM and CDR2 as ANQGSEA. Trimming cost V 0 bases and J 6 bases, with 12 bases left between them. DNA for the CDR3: TGCAGCGTTGAAGATGCAGGTTTTCGCGAGCAGTACTTC. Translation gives CSVEDAGFREQYF.

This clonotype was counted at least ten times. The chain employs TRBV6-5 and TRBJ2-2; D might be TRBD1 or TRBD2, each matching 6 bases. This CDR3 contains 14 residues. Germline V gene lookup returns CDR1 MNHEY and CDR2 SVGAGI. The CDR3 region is CAGGLRSNTGELFF. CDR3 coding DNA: TGTGCAGGGGGGTTGAGAAGCAACACCGGGGAGCTGTTTTTT.

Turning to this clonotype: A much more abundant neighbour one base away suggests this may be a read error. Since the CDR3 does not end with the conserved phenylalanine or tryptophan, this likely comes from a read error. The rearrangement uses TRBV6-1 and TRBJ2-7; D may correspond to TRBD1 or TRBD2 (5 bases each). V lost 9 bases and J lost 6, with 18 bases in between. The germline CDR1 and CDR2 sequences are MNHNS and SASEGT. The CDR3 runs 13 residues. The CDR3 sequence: CASSGTGRREQYL. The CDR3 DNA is TGTGCCAGTTCAGGGACGGGACGCCGCGAGCAGTACCTC.

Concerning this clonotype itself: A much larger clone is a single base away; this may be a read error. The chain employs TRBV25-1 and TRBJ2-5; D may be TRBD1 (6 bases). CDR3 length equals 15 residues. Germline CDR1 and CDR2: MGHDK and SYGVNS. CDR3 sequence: CASSERQGIQGTQYF. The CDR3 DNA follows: TGTGCCAGCAGTGAGAGGCAGGGGATCCAAGGGACCCAGTACTTC.

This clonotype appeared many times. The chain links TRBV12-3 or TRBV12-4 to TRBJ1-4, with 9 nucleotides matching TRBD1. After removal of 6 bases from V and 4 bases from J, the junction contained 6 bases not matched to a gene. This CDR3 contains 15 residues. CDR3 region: CASRPTGGVNEKLFF. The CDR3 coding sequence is TGTGCCAGCAGACCCACAGGGGGCGTTAATGAAAAACTGTTTTTT.

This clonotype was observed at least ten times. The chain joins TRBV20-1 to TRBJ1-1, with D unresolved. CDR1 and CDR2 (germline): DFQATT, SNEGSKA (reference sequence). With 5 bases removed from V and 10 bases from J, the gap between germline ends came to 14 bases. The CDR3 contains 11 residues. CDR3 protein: CSASSGSAAFF. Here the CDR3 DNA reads TGCAGTGCTTCCTCCGGGTCGGCAGCTTTCTTT.

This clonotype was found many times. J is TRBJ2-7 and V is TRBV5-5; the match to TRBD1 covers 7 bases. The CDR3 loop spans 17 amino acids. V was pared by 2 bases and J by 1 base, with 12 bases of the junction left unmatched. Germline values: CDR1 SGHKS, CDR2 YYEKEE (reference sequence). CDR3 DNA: TGTGCCAGCAGCTTTTTGGGGACCGGGACAGCGTCCTACGAGCAGTACTTC. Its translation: CASSFLGTGTASYEQYF.

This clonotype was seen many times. Written as DNA, the CDR3 is TGTGCCAGCAGCTTAGCGGAAAGAGCCTACGAGCAGTACTTC. Amino acid sequence: CASSLAERAYEQYF. The rearrangement links TRBV7-9 to TRBJ2-7, with D uncertain. CDR1 is SEHNR, CDR2 FQNEAQ, per germline (reference sequence). CDR3 length equals 14 residues. V lost 0 bases, J lost 2 bases, and 8 bases lay in between.

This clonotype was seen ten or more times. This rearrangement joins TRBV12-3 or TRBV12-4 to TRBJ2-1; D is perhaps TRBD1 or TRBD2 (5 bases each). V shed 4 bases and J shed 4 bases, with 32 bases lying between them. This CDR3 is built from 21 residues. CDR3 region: CASSSTPLAKGGRGPYNEQFF. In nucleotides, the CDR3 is TGTGCCAGCAGTTCAACCCCGCTAGCTAAGGGTGGCCGGGGACCTTACAATGAGCAGTTCTTC.

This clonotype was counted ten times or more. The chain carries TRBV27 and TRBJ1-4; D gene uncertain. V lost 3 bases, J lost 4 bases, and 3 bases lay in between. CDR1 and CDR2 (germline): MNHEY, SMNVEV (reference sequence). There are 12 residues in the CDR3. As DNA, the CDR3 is TGTGCCAGCAGTTTCCTTAATGAAAAACTGTTTTTT. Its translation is CASSFLNEKLFF.

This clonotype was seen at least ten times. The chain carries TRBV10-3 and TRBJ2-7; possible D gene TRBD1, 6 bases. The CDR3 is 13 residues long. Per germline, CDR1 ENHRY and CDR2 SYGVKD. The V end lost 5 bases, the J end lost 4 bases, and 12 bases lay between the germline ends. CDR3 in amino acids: CAISPGTRYEQYF. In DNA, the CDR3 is TGTGCCATCAGTCCCGGGACAAGATACGAGCAGTACTTC.

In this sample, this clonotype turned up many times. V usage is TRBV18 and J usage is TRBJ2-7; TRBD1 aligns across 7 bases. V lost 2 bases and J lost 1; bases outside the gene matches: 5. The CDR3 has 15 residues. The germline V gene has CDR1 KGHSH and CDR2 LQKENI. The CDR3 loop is CASSPKQGVSYEQYF. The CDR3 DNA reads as TGTGCCAGCTCACCAAAGCAGGGGGTTTCCTACGAGCAGTACTTC. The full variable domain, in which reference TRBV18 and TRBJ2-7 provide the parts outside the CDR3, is NAGVMQNPRHLVRRRGQEARLRCSPMKGHSHVYWYRQLPEEGLKFMVYLQKENIIDESGMPKERFSAEFPKEGPSILRIQQVVRGDSAAYFCASSPKQGVSYEQYFGPGTRLTVT.

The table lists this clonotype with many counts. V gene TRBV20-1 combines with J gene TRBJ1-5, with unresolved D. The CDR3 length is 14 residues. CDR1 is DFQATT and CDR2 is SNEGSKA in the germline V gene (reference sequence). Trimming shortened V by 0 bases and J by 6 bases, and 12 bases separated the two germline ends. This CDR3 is CSARDGTVSQPQHF. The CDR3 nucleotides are TGCAGTGCTAGAGATGGTACGGTATCTCAGCCCCAGCATTTT.

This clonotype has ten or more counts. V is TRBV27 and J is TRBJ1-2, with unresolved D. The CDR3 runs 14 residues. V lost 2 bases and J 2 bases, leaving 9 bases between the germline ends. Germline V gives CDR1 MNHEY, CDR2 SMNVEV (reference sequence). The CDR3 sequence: CASSLTADNYGYTF. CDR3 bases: TGTGCCAGCAGTTTAACGGCGGACAACTATGGCTACACCTTC.

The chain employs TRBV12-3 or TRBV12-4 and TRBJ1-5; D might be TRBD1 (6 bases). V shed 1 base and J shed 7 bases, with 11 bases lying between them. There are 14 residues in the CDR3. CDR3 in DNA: TGTGCCAGCAGTTTAGTTCAGGGACACCAGCCCCAGCATTTT. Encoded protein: CASSLVQGHQPQHF.

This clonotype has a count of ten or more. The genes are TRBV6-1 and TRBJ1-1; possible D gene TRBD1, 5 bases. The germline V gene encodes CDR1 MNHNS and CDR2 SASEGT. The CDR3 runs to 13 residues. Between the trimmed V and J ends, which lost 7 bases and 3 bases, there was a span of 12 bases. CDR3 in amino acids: CASTRRGDTEAFF. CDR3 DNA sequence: TGTGCCAGCACCAGGAGAGGGGACACTGAAGCTTTCTTT.

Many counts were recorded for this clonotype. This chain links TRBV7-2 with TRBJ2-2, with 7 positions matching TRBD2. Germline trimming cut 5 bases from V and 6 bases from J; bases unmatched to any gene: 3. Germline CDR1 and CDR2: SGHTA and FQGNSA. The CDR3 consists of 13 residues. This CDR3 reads CASSRLAPGELFF. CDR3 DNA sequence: TGTGCCAGCAGCAGACTAGCACCCGGGGAGCTGTTTTTT.